Given below is one T cell receptor beta chain in context. This clonotype was picked up a small number of times. Its antigen is currently not known. Per-nucleotide qualities are absent, and no much larger clonotype sits a single base away. In the germline V gene, CDR1 corresponds to MGHDK and CDR2 to SYGVNS. V is pruned by 6 bases and J by 5 bases, leaving 17 bases of the junction without a gene match. CDR3 length: 18 amino acids, cysteine to phenylalanine. Left in the record is the CDR3 DNA by itself, 54 bases read in frame from the first base. The data were taken from a study of T cells in Graves' hyperthyroidism and ophthalmopathy (dated by TCRdb to the late 2010s). Looking at the study overall: Peripheral blood samples were taken at the time of initial diagnosis, prior to any treatment. A discovery cohort of fewer than 110 patients, roughly 45 with Graves' ophthalmopathy and 57 with stable Graves' hyperthyroidism, was used to find distinguishing TCR V-J signatures. Prospective prediction of ophthalmopathy was tested in an independent validation cohort of approximately 19 hyperthyroidism patients and 15 to 17 patients who later progressed to ophthalmopathy. The 95 to 100 discovery patients were randomly divided into training and test sets at a 7:3 ratio. In addition, the study compared T-cell repertoires in thyroid tissue and in blood from about 6 Graves' hyperthyroidism patients. Following sampling, methimazole starting at 30 mg daily was given to hyperthyroidism patients, and high-dose intravenous methylprednisolone was given to ophthalmopathy patients. The paper describes TCR Vbeta CDR3 sequencing of roughly 130 peripheral blood samples, made up of 43 ophthalmopathy patients, 70 to 80 hyperthyroidism patients and approximately 17 progressor patients. What the research found in general, with its limitations: In validation, the model predicted progression to ophthalmopathy a median of approximately 6.3 months before onset, with roughly 70% sensitivity and roughly 73% specificity. In cross-validation, a model built on a 13 V-J signature told ophthalmopathy apart from stable hyperthyroidism with over 85% sensitivity and 81% to 82% specificity, and in testing the same model reached 80%/75%. Sample size was not statistically predetermined, and investigators were not blinded to group allocation. Blood samples also contained most of the expanded thyroid clonotypes (frequency above 0.001), which suggests that blood repertoires may reflect thyroid immune responses.

TCR beta CDR3 regions were amplified from RNA transcripts. A first-round RT-PCR of the TCR CDR3 used the HTBI primer set with the Qiagen OneStep RT-PCR kit. Libraries were constructed in a second round of multiplex PCR, after which size selection and purification were performed. Libraries were sequenced paired-end with 100 bp reads on an Illumina HiSeq2000. In the source study's methods: Raw data were processed with SOAPnuke, discarding reads with adapters, uncalled bases, mean Phred below 15, or no exact constant-primer or identifier match. High-quality paired reads were merged using COPE v1.2.5, and each unique nucleotide sequence was defined as a clonotype. MiTCR v1.1 was used to align the clonotypes against IMGT TRBV, TRBD and TRBJ reference segments. Analysis was restricted to V-J combinations with a frequency above 0.0001, which covered roughly 99% of repertoires. The TCS score was defined as the ratio of F50 (clonal expansion) to E x V (chaos), calculated using BLOSUM62-based TCRdist between CDR3 peptides within each V-J. Welch's t-statistics and random forest reduced just over 500 V-J features to some 14, which were used in a naive Bayes classifier (R e1071). Clones were called with MiXCR by TCRdb after fastp trimmed the public reads at Q25, and only in-frame beta chains were retained. Each entry merges the rows of one CDR3 protein and shows their most common DNA and genes. Clone size and V and J calls follow TCRdb, not the original study. Present in this sample are more than 350,000 distinct CDR3 sequences, around 15% of which were seen just once. The ten most abundant clones make up about 21% of the sample.

In the ophthalmopathy patients, disease was moderately to severely active, with a Clinical Activity Score of 3 or more, a NOSPECS grade of 4 or more, and a duration of less than 3 months. The study excluded patients with uncontrolled infections, other autoimmune diseases, pregnancy or lactation. Diagnoses were established on the basis of clinical symptoms, serum thyroxine and TRAb, thyroid ultrasound, and orbital computed tomography. PBMCs were separated from around 9.1 ml of fresh peripheral blood using Ficoll-Paque density gradient centrifugation. Trizol reagent was used to extract total RNA, and RNA quality was then checked on an Agilent 2100 Bioanalyzer.

The sequenced sample was blood. The clonotype originates from a woman in her fifties or sixties with Graves' ophthalmopathy. Rearrangement joined TRBV25-1 to TRBJ2-5; the junction holds 11 bases that match TRBD2. The CDR3 in this case is CASSPDPLAGALKETQYF. The DNA is as follows: TGTGCCAGCAGCCCTGACCCACTAGCGGGAGCTTTAAAGGAGACCCAGTACTTC.